The entry below gives a single T cell receptor beta chain sequence along with its context. Its target is unknown. Construction of TCR beta libraries was performed using quantitative 5'-RACE with molecular barcodes. TCRdb re-called the 5' RACE reads through MiXCR, storing one row per CDR3 protein. Of under 450,000 distinct CDR3 sequences detected, 17% appear once; the ten largest clones hold approximately 1%. This specimen belongs to a study of CD8 T cells in ankylosing spondylitis. CDR3 size: 14 residues. With 1 base removed from V and 6 bases from J, the gap between germline ends came to 16 bases. Per germline, CDR1 DFQATT and CDR2 SNEGSKA (reference sequence). General study findings and limits: Within ankylosing spondylitis blood, a TCR beta motif made up of seven to nine highly homologous variants appeared to be characteristic.

This rearrangement joins TRBV20-1 to TRBJ2-7; weak D call: TRBD1 (6 bases). This sequence originates from a male donor with ankylosing spondylitis. The sequenced sample consisted of blood, either unsorted or a sorted T cell fraction (not recorded which). CDR3 DNA sequence: TGCAGTGCTAGAGGACAGGTTATGTATCGCGAGCAGTACTTC. Encoded protein: CSARGQVMYREQYF.